This T cell receptor beta chain was identified in a study of cytomegalovirus exposure and HLA in healthy donors. Study background: The approximately 110 validation repertoires were reported in a later analysis to have been generated on the same platform as the roughly 630 first-cohort repertoires. Findings and caveats of the study: The authors confirmed in vitro that a few CMV-associated chains were specific for CMV antigens. Cytomegalovirus-associated TCR beta chains were listed, numbering some 170.

This table comes from immunoSEQ multiplex PCR, and its TCRdb copy is limited to in-frame clones, with some not included. The table shows about 120,000 clones, with 89% occurring only once. Points on this clone: The antigen is not known.

V lost 2 bases and J 7 bases, leaving 12 bases between the germline ends. The CDR3 extends over 14 amino acids. Germline assignment: CDR1 SEHNR and CDR2 FQNEAQ (reference sequence). Separate from the approximately 700-subject first cohort was the roughly 120-subject validation cohort, to which the donors belonged. This sequence was found in a woman aged 18-35 years in good health and CMV-seronegative. This sequence joins TRBV7-9 and TRBJ2-1; perhaps TRBD1 as D (6 bases). Sample: PBMCs. CDR3: CASSLLGAGNEQFF. In DNA, the CDR3 is TGTGCCAGCAGCTTACTGGGGGCAGGGAATGAGCAGTTCTTC.